A single sample gave rise to the 18 T cell receptor beta chains below, sequenced in a study of shared T cell receptors in the human thymus. Generated by immunoSEQ multiplex PCR, the TCRdb table keeps only in-frame clones and is missing some. The table has more than 300,000 clones, around 95% seen once. The sequenced sample was thymocytes. The receptors stem from a human donor.

V gene TRBV9 combines with J gene TRBJ1-4; no definite D call. Trimming removed 4 bases at V and 8 bases at J, with 21 bases between. This CDR3 has 16 amino acids. Germline CDR1 reads SGDLS; CDR2 reads YYNGEE. The CDR3 reads CASSPFEWALREKLFF. CDR3 bases: TGTGCCAGCAGCCCTTTTGAGTGGGCCCTAAGAGAAAAACTGTTTTTT.

This chain joins TRBV30 and TRBJ2-5; D not resolved. The better agreement between TRBJ2-7 and the DNA end casts doubt on the J call. The length of the CDR3 is 12 residues. Germline loops: CDR1 GTSNPN, CDR2 SVGIG (reference sequence). In nucleotides, the CDR3 is TGTGCCTGGAGTGTAAAGGAACACGAGCAGTACTTC. This codes for CAWSVKEHEQYF.

J is TRBJ2-1 and V is TRBV28, with 11 bases aligning to TRBD2. With 1 base clipped from V and 7 bases from J, the junction kept 15 bases outside the gene matches. The length of the CDR3 is 19 residues. The germline V gene has CDR1 MDHEN and CDR2 SYDVKM. The DNA for the CDR3 is TGTGCCAGCAGTTTATATTCAAGCATAGCGGGAGGGCCGGGTAATGAGCAGTTCTTC. This codes for CASSLYSSIAGGPGNEQFF.

This sequence joins TRBV28 and TRBJ2-5; TRBD1 aligns across 8 bases. CDR3 length: 17 amino acids. Germline V gene data show CDR1 as MDHEN and CDR2 as SYDVKM. The V gene end was trimmed by 6 bases and the J gene end by 2 bases; junction bases not matched to a gene: 14. This chain's CDR3 is CASSNSPRDRRQETQYF. CDR3 nucleotide sequence: TGTGCCAGCAGCAATTCTCCCCGGGACAGGCGGCAAGAGACCCAGTACTTC.

About this clone: Other DNA sequences of this sample code for an identical CDR3. The chain employs TRBV7-2 and TRBJ2-5; D not certain. Germline V CDR1 and CDR2: SGHTA, FQGNSA. The CDR3 length is 11 residues. The V gene lost 4 bases and the J gene lost 2 bases, with 2 bases spanning the gap. Written as DNA, the CDR3 is TGTGCCAGCAGCTCTCAAGAGACCCAGTACTTC. Its protein is CASSSQETQYF.

In its sample, this clone was seen once. The CDR3 DNA follows: TGTGCCAGCAGCTTGAAGGGGACAGGGACCCCTCCTAACTATGGCTACACCTTC. Residues: CASSLKGTGTPPNYGYTF. The chain combines TRBV5-5 with TRBJ1-2; 9 bases align to TRBD1. The V gene's germline CDR1 is SGHKS and CDR2 YYEKEE (reference sequence). The CDR3 length is 18 residues. Unmatched junction bases numbered 10, after V lost 1 base and J lost 0 bases.

V usage is TRBV6-1 and J usage is TRBJ2-5, with 13 positions matching TRBD2. Germline values: CDR1 MNHNS, CDR2 SASEGT. The V segment lost 1 base and the J segment 5 bases; nucleotides outside the gene matches: 4. The CDR3 is made up of 16 amino acids. The CDR3 DNA sequence: TGTGCCAGCAGTGAAGATGGGACTAGCGGGATTGAGACCCAGTACTTC. It encodes CASSEDGTSGIETQYF.

The chain is built from TRBV6-5 and TRBJ2-7; D remains unclear. This CDR3 is built from 13 residues. Germline values: CDR1 MNHEY, CDR2 SVGAGI. Trimming shortened V by 6 bases and J by 1 base, and 10 bases separated the two germline ends. CDR3 sequence reads: CASSKDRSYEQYF. CDR3 sequence (DNA): TGTGCCAGCAGCAAGGACCGTTCCTACGAGCAGTACTTC.

This chain joins TRBV13 and TRBJ1-5; D call uncertain. Germline-derived CDR1 and CDR2 are PRHDT and FYEKMQ (reference sequence). The CDR3 consists of 16 residues. Between the trimmed V and J ends, which lost 4 bases and 0 bases, there was a span of 13 bases. CDR3 protein: CASSSSSAISNQPQHF. Here the CDR3 DNA reads TGTGCCAGCAGCTCCAGCTCGGCCATTAGCAATCAGCCCCAGCATTTT.

The V call is TRBV4-1, the J call TRBJ2-1; TRBD2 aligns across 9 bases. Trimming removed 0 bases from V and 15 bases from J; junction bases left unmatched: 9. Germline V gene sequence: CDR1 MGHRA, CDR2 YSYEKL. This CDR3 spans 14 amino acids. The CDR3 coding sequence is TGCGCCAGCAGCCAAGATGAGGGCGGGAGGGCCTGGTTCTTC. Protein product: CASSQDEGGRAWFF.

The genes are TRBV5-4 and TRBJ2-3; 11 bases line up with TRBD2. There are 19 residues in the CDR3. CDR1 and CDR2 from the germline V gene are SGHNT and YYREEE (reference sequence). V lost 0 bases and J lost 1; bases outside the gene matches: 10. The DNA of the CDR3 is TGTGCCAGCAGCTTGGGGAAACTAGCGGGGGTCGACGGCACAGATACGCAGTATTTT. As protein: CASSLGKLAGVDGTDTQYF.

The genes are TRBV5-1 and TRBJ2-2; 8 bases are a match to TRBD1. After removal of 4 bases from V and 1 base from J, the junction contained 6 bases not matched to a gene. This CDR3 region has 16 residues. Germline CDR1 reads SGHRS; CDR2 reads YFSETQ. CDR3 sequence reads: CASSLLGQGNTGELFF. The CDR3 DNA follows: TGCGCCAGCAGCCTTTTAGGACAGGGGAACACCGGGGAGCTGTTTTTT.

The chain employs TRBV11-2 and TRBJ1-1; 11 bases align to TRBD1. Germline values: CDR1 SGHAT, CDR2 FQNNGV. Trimming cost V 5 bases and J 0 bases; bases outside gene matches: 8. The length of the CDR3 is 17 residues. The CDR3, as DNA: TGTGCCAGCAGCCCGCGGACAGGGGGCGGGCTGAACACTGAAGCTTTCTTT. It yields the protein CASSPRTGGGLNTEAFF.

The CDR3 here is CASSLWDRGQDTQYF. The CDR3 coding sequence is TGTGCCAGTAGTTTATGGGACAGGGGGCAAGATACGCAGTATTTT. V gene TRBV19 combines with J gene TRBJ2-3; 12 nucleotides line up with TRBD1. Germline V gives CDR1 LNHDA, CDR2 SQIVND (reference sequence). CDR3 length: 15 amino acids. V lost 5 bases, J lost 5 bases, and 5 bases stayed unmatched.

J is TRBJ2-7 and V is TRBV6-1; D uncertain. Germline loops: CDR1 MNHNS, CDR2 SASEGT. CDR3 length: 12 amino acids. Trimming shortened V by 10 bases and J by 5 bases, and 15 bases separated the two germline ends. CDR3 DNA: TGTGCCATAAAGTTGGCCCCTGACGAGCAGTACTTC. Encoded protein: CAIKLAPDEQYF.

CDR3 DNA: TGTGCCAGCAGGGAGACAGGGTCAGGCTACACCTTC. Residues: CASRETGSGYTF. The chain recombines TRBV27 with TRBJ1-2; 7 bases are shared with TRBD1. The germline gives CDR1 MNHEY, CDR2 SMNVEV (reference sequence). V lost 6 bases and J lost 8; bases outside the gene matches: 6. This CDR3 has 12 amino acids.

This chain joins TRBV7-6 and TRBJ2-1; 7 bases match TRBD2. Germline CDR1 is SGHVS and CDR2 is FNYEAQ. The CDR3 has 19 amino acids. After removal of 0 bases from V and 0 bases from J, the junction contained 11 bases not matched to a gene. The CDR3 region is CASSLAEDQSGTSYNEQFF. Here the CDR3 DNA reads TGTGCCAGCAGCTTAGCGGAAGACCAGAGCGGGACCTCCTACAATGAGCAGTTCTTC.

The rearrangement links TRBV5-1 to TRBJ2-1, with TRBD2 identical over 14 bases. The CDR3 extends over 21 amino acids. The V and J ends lost 0 bases and 7 bases, in that order; junction bases with no gene match: 18. Per the germline V gene, CDR1 is SGHRS and CDR2 is YFSETQ. The CDR3 DNA reads TGCGCCAGCAGCTTGGGTCTCTCCGGGACTAGCGGGAGAGGGGTGTGGAATGAGCAGTTCTTC. This encodes CASSLGLSGTSGRGVWNEQFF.